This entry features one TCR beta chain sequence. The antigen remains unidentified. The data stem from a study of T cell responses to AZD1222 COVID-19 vaccine. Overall study findings and caveats: Among the donors, most were white British and more were female, and clonal diversity was possibly underestimated. Nearly half of spike-specific TCRs reportedly go after variant regions that carry no mutations. A rise in Spike-specific TCR breadth and depth followed two AZD1222 doses. Seropositive status at baseline applied to only a handful of AZD1222 recipients.

Generated by immunoSEQ multiplex PCR, the TCRdb table keeps only in-frame clones and is missing some. The sample includes 140,000 to 150,000 clones, approximately 90% of them seen just once. This CDR3 contains 11 residues. Germline-derived CDR1 and CDR2 are DFQATT and SNEGSKA (reference sequence). Trimming cost V 7 bases and J 2 bases, with 8 bases left between them. This clonotype was sampled from an adult who received the AZD1222 COVID-19 vaccine. The input for sequencing was peripheral blood, taken 28 days after the second AZD1222 dose. The chain couples TRBV20-1 to TRBJ1-2; no clear D gene. The CDR3 loop is CSVTGNYGYTF. CDR3 DNA sequence: TGCAGTGTAACGGGGAACTATGGCTACACCTTC.